This T cell receptor (beta chain) was recovered during a study of blood T cell repertoires in COVID-19. Looking at the study overall: Sources were T cells, B-cell-depleted T cells, or PBMCs; the material itself was cDNA or gDNA.

The CDR3 length is 16 residues. Germline V lookup: CDR1 KGHSH, CDR2 LQKENI. Trimming removed 3 bases at V and 4 bases at J, with 18 bases between. In the authors' methods: For nucleated cells, counts were estimated from reference gene primer amplification. The assay was immunoSEQ multiplex PCR, and TCRdb's table has in-frame clones only and misses some. D and trimming were read from the DNA, whereas the V and J calls and clone size are those reported in that table. The sample has approximately 210,000 clones, about 87% seen once. This chain links TRBV18 with TRBJ1-2; a possible D gene is TRBD1 (5 bases). This sequence was found in a man aged 65-85 years with acute or convalescent COVID-19. The sequenced sample consisted of peripheral blood. In DNA, the CDR3 is TGTGCCAGCTCACCGACGGGAGAGGGGCGGCTCTATGGCTACACCTTC. This gives the protein CASSPTGEGRLYGYTF.